This T cell receptor (beta chain) was recorded in a study of T cell clonotyping in hematopoietic cell transplantation. Notes on this clone: Antigen specificity is unknown.

Study results and caveats: Pathologically expanded recipient clonotypes increased progressively from day 30 to day 180 as diversity fell. CD4 and CD8 repertoire contributions could not be separated without sorting.

The protocol was immunoSEQ multiplex PCR, while the TCRdb copy is restricted to in-frame clones and leaves out a portion. The data hold 65,000 to 80,000 clones, with about 95% observed a single time. This CDR3 is built from 17 residues. With V trimmed by 6 bases and J by 5 bases, 13 bases remained unmatched. From germline, CDR1 is LNHDA and CDR2 SQIVND (reference sequence). Time point in this sample: recipient sample about 28 days before transplant, after cytoreduction. The sequences come from peripheral blood mononuclear cells, collected before stem cell transplant. The chain joins TRBV19 to TRBJ2-5, with TRBD1 identical over 12 bases. The TCR comes from a woman aged 45-65 years with acute myeloid leukemia. Some clones in this sample may be carry-over from other donors' samples. This CDR3 reads CASSRKGTGGLEETQYF. CDR3 nucleotide sequence: TGTGCCAGTAGCCGGAAGGGGACAGGGGGCCTTGAGGAGACCCAGTACTTC.